The rows below give T cell receptor beta chains drawn from one sample of a study of early T cells in non-severe SARS-CoV-2 infection. Via MiXCR, TCRdb re-called the 5' RACE reads, giving one row per CDR3 protein. This sample has about 63,000 distinct CDR3 sequences, with 10% to 15% found just once. The sample consisted of whole blood. Receptors were obtained from an adult who was a healthcare worker with PCR-confirmed SARS-CoV-2 infection or an uninfected control (not recorded which). CDR3s include the opening cysteine and the closing phenylalanine or tryptophan.

V gene: TRBV25-1; J gene: TRBJ1-2; CDR3 protein: CASSPSGTNYGYTF
V gene: TRBV29-1; J gene: TRBJ2-1; CDR3 protein: CSVEDPFIPLNEQFF
V gene: TRBV4-1; J gene: TRBJ2-7; CDR3 protein: CASSQDRRTGVYEQYF
V gene: TRBV7-9; J gene: TRBJ1-5; CDR3 protein: CASSFSGGGDQPQHF
V gene: TRBV3-1; J gene: TRBJ2-3; CDR3 protein: CASSQLFSYTDTQYF
V gene: TRBV20-1; J gene: TRBJ1-2; CDR3 protein: CSARDTGRSYGYTF
V gene: TRBV19; J gene: TRBJ2-2; CDR3 protein: CATTPPNTGELFF
V gene: TRBV7-2; J gene: TRBJ2-5; CDR3 protein: CASSLSIQETQYF
V gene: TRBV18; J gene: TRBJ2-7; CDR3 protein: CASSPPRTPYEQYF
V gene: TRBV7-2; J gene: TRBJ1-2; CDR3 protein: CASSLAAGWGYTF
V gene: TRBV14; J gene: TRBJ1-4; CDR3 protein: CASSQGWTGEGEKLFF
V gene: TRBV7-9; J gene: TRBJ1-2; CDR3 protein: CASSLDGGGYGYTF
V gene: TRBV7-2; J gene: TRBJ2-7; CDR3 protein: CASSLGRTSYEQYF
V gene: TRBV7-7; J gene: TRBJ2-7; CDR3 protein: CASSLANNGGYEQYF
V gene: TRBV4-1; J gene: TRBJ1-4; CDR3 protein: CASSLRTAEKLFF
V gene: TRBV9; J gene: TRBJ2-3; CDR3 protein: CASSVVEYTDTQYF
V gene: TRBV6-2/TRBV6-3; J gene: TRBJ2-7; CDR3 protein: CASRAGGNSYEQYF
V gene: TRBV27; J gene: TRBJ2-2; CDR3 protein: CASSLNSRNTGELFF
V gene: TRBV6-2/TRBV6-3; J gene: TRBJ1-1; CDR3 protein: CASSRRDRGLFEAFF
V gene: TRBV7-8; J gene: TRBJ2-5; CDR3 protein: CASSSAGTSGGLAQYF
V gene: TRBV6-2/TRBV6-3; J gene: TRBJ1-5; CDR3 protein: CASTVFGDQPQHF
V gene: TRBV7-6; J gene: TRBJ2-3; CDR3 protein: CASSLKLAGGRNTQYF
V gene: TRBV20-1; J gene: TRBJ1-2; CDR3 protein: CSARDPTSGAEYGYTF
V gene: TRBV11-3; J gene: TRBJ2-1; CDR3 protein: CASSLGIGSSYNEQFF
V gene: TRBV6-1; J gene: TRBJ2-2; CDR3 protein: CASFPGQGNTGELFF
V gene: TRBV6-1; J gene: TRBJ2-1; CDR3 protein: CASNPPGQGINEQFF
V gene: TRBV7-3; J gene: TRBJ1-6; CDR3 protein: CATSQQGLGSPLHF
V gene: TRBV6-5; J gene: TRBJ2-7; CDR3 protein: CASSPLTGSSYEQYF
V gene: TRBV12-3/TRBV12-4; J gene: TRBJ2-4; CDR3 protein: CASSQQLVAKNIQYF
V gene: TRBV12-3/TRBV12-4; J gene: TRBJ2-1; CDR3 protein: CASTTGGTQFF
V gene: TRBV20-1; J gene: TRBJ1-6; CDR3 protein: CSATDRGIYNSPLHF
V gene: TRBV29-1; J gene: TRBJ2-3; CDR3 protein: CSVKQVAGGTQYF
V gene: TRBV9; J gene: TRBJ2-4; CDR3 protein: CASSVELNKNIQYF
V gene: TRBV20-1; J gene: TRBJ1-1; CDR3 protein: CSAVEGTEAFF
V gene: TRBV7-9; J gene: TRBJ1-1; CDR3 protein: CASRIVGRTDTEAFF
V gene: TRBV3-1; J gene: TRBJ2-7; CDR3 protein: CASSRTSGVHEQYF
V gene: TRBV21-1; J gene: TRBJ2-7; CDR3 protein: CASRIKQGPYEQYF
V gene: TRBV6-4; J gene: TRBJ1-6; CDR3 protein: CASSDRDNSPLHF
V gene: TRBV7-2; J gene: TRBJ2-5; CDR3 protein: CASSSGQAAETQYF
V gene: TRBV29-1; J gene: TRBJ1-2; CDR3 protein: CSVGTGGGYGYTF
V gene: TRBV12-3/TRBV12-4; J gene: TRBJ1-5; CDR3 protein: CASSLGDRSNQPQHF
V gene: TRBV6-2/TRBV6-3; J gene: TRBJ1-1; CDR3 protein: CASNQGVETVMKYTEAFF
V gene: TRBV11-2; J gene: TRBJ2-7; CDR3 protein: CASSKDTSTYEQYF
V gene: TRBV6-2/TRBV6-3; J gene: TRBJ2-2; CDR3 protein: CASSQGKGRTGELFF
V gene: TRBV12-5; J gene: TRBJ2-2; CDR3 protein: CASGLVLIGDGELFF
V gene: TRBV4-2; J gene: TRBJ1-5; CDR3 protein: CASSQADRGTNQPQHF
V gene: TRBV5-5; J gene: TRBJ1-2; CDR3 protein: CASSRDRNYGYTF
V gene: TRBV5-1; J gene: TRBJ2-3; CDR3 protein: CASSFTGQSTDTQYF
V gene: TRBV29-1; J gene: TRBJ2-5; CDR3 protein: CSVAQETQYF
V gene: TRBV5-1; J gene: TRBJ2-5; CDR3 protein: CASSPYSGGNQETQYF
V gene: TRBV7-6; J gene: TRBJ1-4; CDR3 protein: CASSSPQLSGKEKLFF
V gene: TRBV6-2/TRBV6-3; J gene: TRBJ2-1; CDR3 protein: CASKLAGSSYNEQFF
V gene: TRBV29-1; J gene: TRBJ1-1; CDR3 protein: CSAVPQDTEAFF
V gene: TRBV20-1; J gene: TRBJ2-1; CDR3 protein: CSAHQWDKGNEQFF
V gene: TRBV10-2; J gene: TRBJ2-7; CDR3 protein: CASRDRGPPYEQYF